This paragraph reports one T cell receptor (beta chain). The data were taken from a study of OX40 agonist ivuxolimab in advanced cancers. The V gene's germline CDR1 is SGHTA and CDR2 FQGNSA. Trimming cost V 8 bases and J 0 bases, with 17 bases left between them. CDR3 length: 15 amino acids. Using immunoSEQ multiplex PCR, the repertoire was profiled, and TCRdb retains in-frame clones only, with some absent. The table includes 79,000 or so clones, roughly nine tenths detected once. This specimen was CD4+ or CD8+ T cells sorted from blood, taken in a trial of the OX40 agonist ivuxolimab. The receptor was derived from an adult with an advanced solid tumor such as melanoma, head and neck, liver or kidney cancer. The rearrangement links TRBV7-2 to TRBJ2-7, with D perhaps being TRBD1 or TRBD2 (5 bases each). The CDR3, as DNA: TGTGCCAGCTCGTGGGGGAGCGGTAGCTCCTACGAGCAGTACTTC. It translates to CASSWGSGSSYEQYF.